This T cell receptor (beta chain) was sequenced for a study of cytomegalovirus exposure and HLA in healthy donors. The CDR3 covers 15 residues. The germline V gene has CDR1 LNHDA and CDR2 SQIVND (reference sequence). The V and J ends lost 5 bases and 1 base, in that order; junction bases with no gene match: 4. Findings and limits, study-wide: A few CMV-associated chains proved CMV antigen-specific in vitro.

Sequenced by immunoSEQ multiplex PCR; TCRdb stores in-frame clones only, minus some. There are about 240,000 clones in the sample; more than 75% occur only once, and 2.6% lies in the top ten. Comment on this clone: What it binds is not known.

Material for sequencing was PBMCs. This sequence originates from a man aged 18 to 29 in good health and CMV-seronegative. The V and J genes are TRBV19 and TRBJ1-4, with 7 positions matching TRBD1. The CDR3 loop is CASSLNRGTNEKLFF. The CDR3 DNA sequence: TGTGCCAGTAGTCTTAACAGGGGAACTAATGAAAAACTGTTTTTT.